These 18 T cell receptor beta chains share one sample of origin, sequenced in a study of cytomegalovirus exposure and HLA in healthy donors. Some clones are missing from TCRdb's copy, which holds only in-frame ones; the method was immunoSEQ multiplex PCR. The sample has under 250,000 clones; less than 90% are singletons. Sequenced: PBMCs. The receptor source for this set is a man between 18 and 35 years old in good health and CMV-seropositive.

J is TRBJ1-1 and V is TRBV6-5; D remains unclear. The germline CDR1 and CDR2 sequences are MNHEY and SVGAGI. Trimming stripped 8 bases from V and 6 bases from J, with 16 bases between. The CDR3 has 13 amino acids. CDR3: CASAPGGRSEAFF. The CDR3 DNA follows: TGTGCCAGCGCGCCGGGAGGGAGGTCTGAAGCTTTCTTT.

The gene calls are TRBV5-1 and TRBJ1-5, with 9 bases fitting TRBD1. With V trimmed by 4 bases and J by 3 bases, 5 bases remained unmatched. CDR1 and CDR2 from the germline V gene are SGHRS and YFSETQ. The CDR3 is 15 residues long. DNA of the CDR3: TGCGCCAGCAGCCCCGGACAGGGGTACAATCAGCCCCAGCATTTT. Amino acid sequence: CASSPGQGYNQPQHF.

Regarding this clone: A junction end diverges from the germline sequence, so it may reflect a read error. The genes are TRBV2 and TRBJ2-7; D gene ambiguous. This CDR3 has 14 residues. CDR1 SNHLY and CDR2 FYNNEI come from the germline V gene. The chain's CDR3 is CASSEARGDYEQYF. The DNA of the CDR3 is TGTGCCAGCAGCGAAGCCCGAGGCGATTACGAGCAGTACTTC.

The genes are TRBV4-2 and TRBJ1-2, with D possibly being TRBD1 (5 bases). This CDR3 is built from 15 residues. Germline values: CDR1 LGHNA, CDR2 YNFKEQ. The V end lost 0 bases, the J end lost 1 base, and 9 bases lay between the germline ends. This CDR3 is CASSQEAGNNYGYTF. The CDR3, as DNA: TGTGCCAGCAGCCAAGAGGCAGGGAATAACTATGGCTACACCTTC.

The chain links TRBV28 to TRBJ1-5; 8 bases map to TRBD1. The V gene's germline CDR1 is MDHEN and CDR2 SYDVKM. With V trimmed by 3 bases and J by 3 bases, 4 bases remained unmatched. The CDR3 totals 15 residues. CDR3 region: CASSLTGAINQPQHF. CDR3 sequence (DNA): TGTGCCAGCAGTTTGACAGGGGCGATCAATCAGCCCCAGCATTTT.

The chain recombines TRBV11-2 with TRBJ1-1, with D possibly TRBD1 on 6 matching bases. V was shortened by 0 bases and J by 5 bases, with 13 bases between the two germline ends. The germline V gene encodes CDR1 SGHAT and CDR2 FQNNGV. The CDR3 runs to 15 residues. DNA of the CDR3: TGTGCCAGCAGCTTAGATCTTTGGCAGGGGACTGAAGCTTTCTTT. It yields the protein CASSLDLWQGTEAFF.

The CDR3 DNA follows: TGTGCCAGCAGTTCCGGGACAGCAAACACTGAAGCTTTCTTT. As protein: CASSSGTANTEAFF. V and J are TRBV2 and TRBJ1-1, with 7 bases matching TRBD1. CDR1 is SNHLY and CDR2 is FYNNEI in the germline V gene. CDR3 size: 14 residues. V was pared by 5 bases and J by 2 bases, with 5 bases of the junction left unmatched.

The CDR3 here is CASRRGRVAGYTF. In DNA, the CDR3 is TGTGCCAGCCGACGGGGCAGGGTGGCTGGCTACACCTTC. This chain links TRBV7-9 with TRBJ1-2, with a tentative D call TRBD1 (5 bases). In germline, CDR1 is SEHNR, CDR2 FQNEAQ (reference sequence). V lost 8 bases and J 7 bases, leaving 17 bases between the germline ends. The CDR3 is made up of 13 amino acids.

J is TRBJ1-2 and V is TRBV4-1; TRBD1 agrees at 8 bases. There are 13 residues in the CDR3. The junction had 4 bases not matched to a gene; V was cut back by 3 bases and J by 7 bases. Germline V CDR1 and CDR2: MGHRA, YSYEKL. The CDR3 sequence: CASSHSDRGGYTF. In DNA form, the CDR3 reads TGCGCCAGCAGCCACTCAGACAGGGGTGGCTACACCTTC.

The CDR3 DNA is TGTGCCAGCAGTGAAGGGGACAGACACTACAATGAGCAGTTCTTC. As protein: CASSEGDRHYNEQFF. The V gene is TRBV2, the J gene TRBJ2-1; the match to TRBD1 covers 7 bases. The CDR3 runs to 15 residues. With 1 base clipped from V and 3 bases from J, the junction kept 3 bases outside the gene matches. Germline V gives CDR1 SNHLY, CDR2 FYNNEI.

This clone has just one count. J is TRBJ2-3 and V is TRBV5-1, with 7 bases fitting TRBD2. The CDR3 length is 14 residues. The germline CDR1 and CDR2 sequences are SGHRS and YFSETQ. V was clipped by 4 bases and J by 3 bases; unmatched bases: 5. CDR3 nucleotides: TGCGCCAGCAGCCTAGCGGCTTTTACAGATACGCAGTATTTT. It translates to CASSLAAFTDTQYF.

The chain combines TRBV7-6 with TRBJ2-7; 13 bases align to TRBD2. This CDR3 comprises 15 residues. Losses at the gene ends were 3 bases for V and 2 bases for J; bases not matched to a gene: 1. Germline CDR1 SGHVS, CDR2 FNYEAQ. CDR3 region: CASSFGTSGTYEQYF. CDR3 DNA: TGTGCCAGCAGCTTCGGGACTAGCGGGACCTACGAGCAGTACTTC.

The rearrangement joins TRBV2 to TRBJ2-1; 7 positions match TRBD2. CDR3 length equals 15 residues. J gave up 3 bases and V 6 bases, and 8 bases lay outside the gene matches. Germline V gene lookup returns CDR1 SNHLY and CDR2 FYNNEI. CDR3 coding DNA: TGTGCCAGCAGAGGCGGGGGAAACATCTACAATGAGCAGTTCTTC. Translated, it gives CASRGGGNIYNEQFF.

This clone was seen just once. The J gene is TRBJ1-5, the V gene TRBV7-2; TRBD1 is a possible D gene (6 bases). The CDR3 sequence is 13 residues long. The germline V and J ends were trimmed by 1 base and 9 bases, with 10 bases remaining between them. Germline CDR1 and CDR2: SGHTA and FQGNSA. This CDR3 is CASSLGRDMPQHF. The CDR3 DNA reads as TGTGCCAGCAGCTTAGGTCGGGACATGCCCCAGCATTTT.

This chain connects TRBV20-1 to TRBJ2-7, with D possibly TRBD1 on 5 matching bases. This CDR3 has 10 amino acids. CDR1 DFQATT and CDR2 SNEGSKA come from the germline V gene (reference sequence). The V end was cut by 1 base, the J end by 10 bases, with 8 bases between. The CDR3 DNA sequence: TGCAGTGCTAGAGGGGGCCTTCAGTACTTC. Translation: CSARGGLQYF.

The chain uses TRBV4-3 and TRBJ1-2; D is perhaps TRBD1 (6 bases). CDR1 LGHNA and CDR2 YSLEER come from the germline V gene. This CDR3 has 18 amino acids. V lost 2 bases and J 0 bases, leaving 19 bases between the germline ends. The CDR3 DNA reads TGCGCCAGCAGCCAACAACCGGGACGACAGGCAGCTAACTATGGCTACACCTTC. It is translated as CASSQQPGRQAANYGYTF.

J is TRBJ1-2 and V is TRBV2; possible D gene TRBD1, 5 bases. The CDR3 sequence is 13 residues long. V was clipped by 7 bases and J by 5 bases, with 14 bases between them. Germline CDR1 and CDR2: SNHLY and FYNNEI. CDR3: CASKSPRTYGYTF. The CDR3 DNA follows: TGTGCCAGCAAATCCCCCCGGACATATGGCTACACCTTC.

The chain has TRBV28 and TRBJ1-5; D is uncertain. Germline V gene data show CDR1 as MDHEN and CDR2 as SYDVKM. Trimming cost V 6 bases and J 2 bases, with 8 bases left between them. The CDR3 spans 13 residues. The chain's CDR3 is CASSLGRNQPQHF. Written as DNA, the CDR3 is TGTGCCAGCAGCTTAGGACGCAATCAGCCCCAGCATTTT.